Listed below are T cell receptor beta chains from one sample, sequenced in a study of memory CD4+ T cells and cytomegalovirus serostatus. Assay used: immunoSEQ multiplex PCR; TCRdb lists only in-frame clones, some missing. The sample shows around 88,000 clones, 80% of them seen only once. Sequenced material: memory CD4+ T cells from blood. Receptors originate from an adult in good health and CMV-seropositive. The CDR3 runs from the conserved cysteine through the conserved F or W. D genes are given only for firm matches. Only some rows state a clone size, as once, few, many or a class for expanded clones.

j_call: TRBJ1-2; d_call: -; v_call: TRBV28; clone_size: few; cdr3_nt: TGTGCCAGCAGTTCATCTCTTGGGGGTGGCTACACCTTC; cdr3_aa: CASSSSLGGGYTF
j_call: TRBJ2-7; d_call: TRBD2; v_call: TRBV7-9; clone_size: -; cdr3_nt: TGTGCCAGCAGCCAAGGACTAGCGGGAGTATCCCCTACGTCCTACGAGCAGTACTTC; cdr3_aa: CASSQGLAGVSPTSYEQYF
j_call: TRBJ2-1; d_call: -; v_call: TRBV7-3; clone_size: -; cdr3_nt: TGTGCCAGCAGCTTAACGCCATCTGGATACAATGAGCAGTTCTTC; cdr3_aa: CASSLTPSGYNEQFF
j_call: TRBJ2-5; d_call: TRBD1; v_call: TRBV19; clone_size: -; cdr3_nt: TGTGCCAGTAGGAAACAGGGGGAAGAGACCCAGTACTTC; cdr3_aa: CASRKQGEETQYF
j_call: TRBJ1-2; d_call: -; v_call: TRBV6-6; clone_size: once; cdr3_nt: TGTGCCAGCAGTACCCTCTGGACAGCTAACTATGGCTACACCTTC; cdr3_aa: CASSTLWTANYGYTF
j_call: TRBJ2-1; d_call: TRBD2; v_call: TRBV2; clone_size: -; cdr3_nt: TGTGCCAGCAGTGAGGATAGCGGGATCGGTGAGCAGTTCTTC; cdr3_aa: CASSEDSGIGEQFF
j_call: TRBJ2-1; d_call: -; v_call: TRBV7-3; clone_size: -; cdr3_nt: TGTGCCAGCAGCTTTCAGGGGAGGGATGAGCAGTTCTTC; cdr3_aa: CASSFQGRDEQFF
j_call: TRBJ2-5; d_call: -; v_call: TRBV28; clone_size: -; cdr3_nt: TGTGCCAGCAGCCCCGGGGAGACCCAGTACTTC; cdr3_aa: CASSPGETQYF
j_call: TRBJ1-1; d_call: -; v_call: TRBV19; clone_size: -; cdr3_nt: TGTGCCAGTATAGCGGGACTATGGAACACTGAAGCTTTCTTT; cdr3_aa: CASIAGLWNTEAFF
j_call: TRBJ2-1; d_call: -; v_call: TRBV9; clone_size: -; cdr3_nt: TGTGCCAGCGGAACTACGTACAATGAGCAGTTCTTC; cdr3_aa: CASGTTYNEQFF
j_call: TRBJ1-6; d_call: TRBD1; v_call: TRBV4-1; clone_size: -; cdr3_nt: TGCGCCAGCAGCAGGGGCAGGGGGTTTGAATCACCCCTCCACTTT; cdr3_aa: CASSRGRGFESPLHF
j_call: TRBJ1-5; d_call: -; v_call: TRBV18; clone_size: -; cdr3_nt: TGTGCCAGCTCACGGGGCGGCGCCGACAATCAGCCCCAGCATTTT; cdr3_aa: CASSRGGADNQPQHF
j_call: TRBJ2-1; d_call: -; v_call: TRBV29-1; clone_size: -; cdr3_nt: TGCAGCGTTGAGGGATCCGCGGATGAGCAGTTCTTC; cdr3_aa: CSVEGSADEQFF
j_call: TRBJ1-2; d_call: TRBD1; v_call: TRBV28; clone_size: -; cdr3_nt: TGTGCCAGCAGGTCTGGGACAGATGATGGCTACACCTTC; cdr3_aa: CASRSGTDDGYTF
j_call: TRBJ2-3; d_call: TRBD1; v_call: TRBV7-6; clone_size: -; cdr3_nt: TGTGCCAGCAGCCCAAATCGACAGGGGTCGGGAGTGAGTACAGATACGCAGTATTTT; cdr3_aa: CASSPNRQGSGVSTDTQYF
j_call: TRBJ2-3; d_call: -; v_call: TRBV7-9; clone_size: -; cdr3_nt: TGTGCCAGCAGCCTCCGGGGGTTTGATACGCAGTATTTT; cdr3_aa: CASSLRGFDTQYF
j_call: TRBJ2-7; d_call: -; v_call: TRBV5-1; clone_size: -; cdr3_nt: TGCGCCAGCAGCTTGAGTGGGAACGAGCAGTACTTC; cdr3_aa: CASSLSGNEQYF
j_call: TRBJ1-4; d_call: -; v_call: TRBV9; clone_size: -; cdr3_nt: TGTGCCAGCAGCTCACTACAGGGAAATGGGGTGGAAAAACTGTTTTTT; cdr3_aa: CASSSLQGNGVEKLFF
j_call: TRBJ1-2; d_call: -; v_call: TRBV27; clone_size: -; cdr3_nt: TGTGCCAGCAGTTTATTAGGCGGGTATGGCTACACCTTC; cdr3_aa: CASSLLGGYGYTF
j_call: TRBJ1-1; d_call: -; v_call: TRBV6-1; clone_size: -; cdr3_nt: TGTGCCAGCAGTTGGAGGCAGACCCTTGAAGCTTTCTTT; cdr3_aa: CASSWRQTLEAFF
j_call: TRBJ1-2; d_call: -; v_call: TRBV5-1; clone_size: -; cdr3_nt: TGCGCCAGCATGGGGCAGGGCTATGGCTACACCTTC; cdr3_aa: CASMGQGYGYTF
j_call: TRBJ2-2; d_call: -; v_call: TRBV4-2; clone_size: -; cdr3_nt: TGTGCCAGCAGCCAAGCTAACTGGGATCGAAACACCGGGGAGCTGTTTTTT; cdr3_aa: CASSQANWDRNTGELFF
j_call: TRBJ2-2; d_call: -; v_call: TRBV7-3; clone_size: -; cdr3_nt: TGTGCCAGCAGCTTAAGCGGGGGCTTTAACACCGGGGAGCTGTTTTTT; cdr3_aa: CASSLSGGFNTGELFF
j_call: TRBJ2-7; d_call: TRBD2; v_call: TRBV29-1; clone_size: few; cdr3_nt: TGCAGCGTGACTAGCGGGAGTTTGCCGTACTTC; cdr3_aa: CSVTSGSLPYF
j_call: TRBJ1-2; d_call: -; v_call: TRBV28; clone_size: -; cdr3_nt: TGTGCCAGCGCCGCGGCCTCGGGTGGCTACACCTTC; cdr3_aa: CASAAASGGYTF
j_call: TRBJ2-2; d_call: -; v_call: TRBV9; clone_size: -; cdr3_nt: TGTGCCAGCAGCGTAGCCGGGACTTACACCGGGGAGCTGTTTTTT; cdr3_aa: CASSVAGTYTGELFF
j_call: TRBJ2-1; d_call: -; v_call: TRBV4-2; clone_size: -; cdr3_nt: TGTGCCAGCAGCCCGGCTTCGGGTGGGAGCTACAATGAGCAGTTCTTC; cdr3_aa: CASSPASGGSYNEQFF
j_call: TRBJ1-1; d_call: TRBD1; v_call: TRBV5-4; clone_size: -; cdr3_nt: TGTGCCAGCAGCGGAGACAGGGTAGCTTTCTTT; cdr3_aa: CASSGDRVAFF
j_call: TRBJ1-1; d_call: -; v_call: TRBV18; clone_size: -; cdr3_nt: TGTGCCAGCTCACCAACGGAGGCGAACACTGAAGCTTTCTTT; cdr3_aa: CASSPTEANTEAFF
j_call: TRBJ2-7; d_call: TRBD1; v_call: TRBV5-1; clone_size: -; cdr3_nt: TGCGCCAGCAGCACGACAGGGTCTGCCTACGAGCAGTACTTC; cdr3_aa: CASSTTGSAYEQYF
j_call: TRBJ2-5; d_call: TRBD1; v_call: TRBV5-1; clone_size: -; cdr3_nt: TGCGCCAGCAGCTTGGCCGGGACAGGCCAAGAGACCCAGTACTTC; cdr3_aa: CASSLAGTGQETQYF
j_call: TRBJ2-1; d_call: TRBD2; v_call: TRBV5-1; clone_size: -; cdr3_nt: TGCGCCAGCAGCCGGGGACTAGCGGGAGGCCCCTTACAGGGCGATGAGCAGTTCTTC; cdr3_aa: CASSRGLAGGPLQGDEQFF
j_call: TRBJ1-1; d_call: -; v_call: TRBV18; clone_size: -; cdr3_nt: TGTGCCAGCTCACCTTCAGCCCCCGGGCAGGGGAGAATGAACACTGAAGCTTTCTTT; cdr3_aa: CASSPSAPGQGRMNTEAFF
j_call: TRBJ2-7; d_call: -; v_call: TRBV5-1; clone_size: -; cdr3_nt: TGCGCCAGCAGCCCCGGACACGTAAGCTCCTACGAGCAGTACTTC; cdr3_aa: CASSPGHVSSYEQYF
j_call: TRBJ1-5; d_call: -; v_call: TRBV19; clone_size: -; cdr3_nt: TGTGCCAGTAGTTTTGACAGAGGCCTGAATCAGCCCCAGCATTTT; cdr3_aa: CASSFDRGLNQPQHF
j_call: TRBJ1-1; d_call: -; v_call: TRBV7-8; clone_size: -; cdr3_nt: TGTGCCAGCAGCAAAACAGAGAACACTGAAGCTTTCTTT; cdr3_aa: CASSKTENTEAFF
j_call: TRBJ1-2; d_call: TRBD1; v_call: TRBV10-3; clone_size: -; cdr3_nt: TGTGCCACTACCTCTCCGACAGGGAACTATGGCTACACCTTC; cdr3_aa: CATTSPTGNYGYTF
j_call: TRBJ2-7; d_call: TRBD2; v_call: TRBV7-2; clone_size: -; cdr3_nt: TGTGCCAGCAGCTCGGGTGGGCTAGCGGGCTTCGAGCAGTACTTC; cdr3_aa: CASSSGGLAGFEQYF
j_call: TRBJ1-2; d_call: -; v_call: TRBV30; clone_size: -; cdr3_nt: TGTGCCTGGAGCAAGGGGCGAAACTATGGCTACACCTTC; cdr3_aa: CAWSKGRNYGYTF
j_call: TRBJ2-5; d_call: TRBD2; v_call: TRBV7-8; clone_size: -; cdr3_nt: TGTGCCAGCAGCCTAGCGGGAGGGCAAGAGACCCAGTACTTC; cdr3_aa: CASSLAGGQETQYF
j_call: TRBJ1-2; d_call: -; v_call: TRBV10-3; clone_size: -; cdr3_nt: TGTGCCATCAGTGAGCCCCTTGGGGCGCTTAACTATGGCTACACCTTC; cdr3_aa: CAISEPLGALNYGYTF
j_call: TRBJ2-3; d_call: TRBD2; v_call: TRBV29-1; clone_size: -; cdr3_nt: TGCAGCGTTGACCTAGCGGGGAGCACAGATACGCAGTATTTT; cdr3_aa: CSVDLAGSTDTQYF
j_call: TRBJ2-7; d_call: -; v_call: TRBV28; clone_size: -; cdr3_nt: TGTGCCAGCAGTTTCTACCAGGGATCCCACGAGCAGTACTTC; cdr3_aa: CASSFYQGSHEQYF
j_call: TRBJ1-3; d_call: TRBD1; v_call: TRBV4-1; clone_size: -; cdr3_nt: TGCGCCAGCAGCCAAGATCAATCAGGGGGTGGAAACACCATATATTTT; cdr3_aa: CASSQDQSGGGNTIYF
j_call: TRBJ2-1; d_call: -; v_call: TRBV5-1; clone_size: few; cdr3_nt: TGCGCCAGCAGCCCCCCCGGAGATGAGCAGTTCTTC; cdr3_aa: CASSPPGDEQFF
j_call: TRBJ2-2; d_call: TRBD1; v_call: TRBV19; clone_size: -; cdr3_nt: TGTGCCAGTAGTATCGGGCCAGGGGGAACCGGGGAGCTGTTTTTT; cdr3_aa: CASSIGPGGTGELFF
j_call: TRBJ2-3; d_call: TRBD2; v_call: TRBV5-1; clone_size: once; cdr3_nt: TGCGCCAGTAGCGGGAGGGACACAGATACGCAGTATTTT; cdr3_aa: CASSGRDTDTQYF
j_call: TRBJ2-1; d_call: -; v_call: TRBV5-5; clone_size: -; cdr3_nt: TGTGCCAGCAGCTTGATGGGGGGATCATTCAATGAGCAGTTCTTC; cdr3_aa: CASSLMGGSFNEQFF
j_call: TRBJ2-7; d_call: TRBD2; v_call: TRBV7-2; clone_size: -; cdr3_nt: TGTGCCAGCGGGTCTAGCGGTAACTCCTACGAGCAGTACTTC; cdr3_aa: CASGSSGNSYEQYF
j_call: TRBJ2-1; d_call: -; v_call: TRBV5-1; clone_size: -; cdr3_nt: TGCGCCAGCAGCTTGGTGGGCAGTACATTCGAGCAGTTCTTC; cdr3_aa: CASSLVGSTFEQFF
j_call: TRBJ2-1; d_call: -; v_call: TRBV18; clone_size: -; cdr3_nt: TGTGCCAGCTCACCCGTTATGGGGCGTACCTACAATGAGCAGTTCTTC; cdr3_aa: CASSPVMGRTYNEQFF
j_call: TRBJ1-3; d_call: TRBD1; v_call: TRBV9; clone_size: -; cdr3_nt: TGTGCCAGCAGCGTAGCTCCGGGACAGGGGGCCTCTGGAAACACCATATATTTT; cdr3_aa: CASSVAPGQGASGNTIYF
j_call: TRBJ2-1; d_call: -; v_call: TRBV6-5; clone_size: -; cdr3_nt: TGTGCCAGCAGTTACTCGTACCGGTATGAGCAGTTCTTC; cdr3_aa: CASSYSYRYEQFF
j_call: TRBJ1-1; d_call: TRBD1; v_call: TRBV7-9; clone_size: few; cdr3_nt: TGTGCCAGCAGCTCTGACAGGGGGCTGGAAGCTTTCTTT; cdr3_aa: CASSSDRGLEAFF
j_call: TRBJ2-3; d_call: -; v_call: TRBV6-1; clone_size: -; cdr3_nt: TGTGCCAGCAGTGAATGGTTAGATACGCAGTATTTT; cdr3_aa: CASSEWLDTQYF
j_call: TRBJ1-5; d_call: -; v_call: TRBV2; clone_size: -; cdr3_nt: TGTGCCAGCAGTCAGGGCAGGAATCAGCCCCAGCATTTT; cdr3_aa: CASSQGRNQPQHF
j_call: TRBJ1-1; d_call: -; v_call: TRBV6-6; clone_size: many; cdr3_nt: TGTGCCAGCAGTTCCGAATCCTACGAAGCTTTCTTT; cdr3_aa: CASSSESYEAFF
j_call: TRBJ1-2; d_call: -; v_call: TRBV7-6; clone_size: -; cdr3_nt: TGTGCCAGCAGCTTAAGACATCAAAAGACCTATGGCTACACCTTC; cdr3_aa: CASSLRHQKTYGYTF
j_call: TRBJ1-1; d_call: -; v_call: TRBV6-1; clone_size: -; cdr3_nt: TGTGCCAGCAGTGAACACACGAACACTGAAGCTTTCTTT; cdr3_aa: CASSEHTNTEAFF